This T cell receptor beta chain was observed in a study of CD8 T cells in ankylosing spondylitis. On this clonotype: Its antigen is not known.

The CDR3 runs to 15 residues. Germline CDR1 SQVTM, CDR2 ANQGSEA. With V trimmed by 6 bases and J by 4 bases, 11 bases remained unmatched. From the 5' RACE reads, TCRdb called clonotypes with MiXCR, one entry per CDR3 protein. The table has more than 650,000 distinct CDR3 sequences, approximately 12% seen once. Findings of the study overall: Ankylosing spondylitis blood appeared to be characterized by a TCR beta motif of several highly homologous variants.

V and J are TRBV29-1 and TRBJ2-5; 10 positions agree with TRBD1. What was sequenced was blood, either unsorted or a sorted T cell fraction (not recorded which). The clonotype comes from a male donor with ankylosing spondylitis. The CDR3 nucleotides are TGCAGCGTCACACCGACAGGGGGCTTGGGAGAGACCCAGTACTTC. Translating it yields CSVTPTGGLGETQYF.